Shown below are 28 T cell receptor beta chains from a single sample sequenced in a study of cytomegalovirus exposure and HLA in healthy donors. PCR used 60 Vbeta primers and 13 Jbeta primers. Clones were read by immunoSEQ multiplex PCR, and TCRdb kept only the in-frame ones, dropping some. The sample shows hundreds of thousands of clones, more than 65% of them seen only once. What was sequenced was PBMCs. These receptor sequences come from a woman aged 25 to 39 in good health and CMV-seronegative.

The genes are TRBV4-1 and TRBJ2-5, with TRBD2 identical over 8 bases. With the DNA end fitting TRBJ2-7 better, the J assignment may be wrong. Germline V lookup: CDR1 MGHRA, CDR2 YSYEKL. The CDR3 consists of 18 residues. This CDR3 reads CASSQVPSLAESSYEQYF. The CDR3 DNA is TGCGCCAGCAGCCAAGTCCCATCACTAGCGGAAAGCTCCTACGAGCAGTACTTC.

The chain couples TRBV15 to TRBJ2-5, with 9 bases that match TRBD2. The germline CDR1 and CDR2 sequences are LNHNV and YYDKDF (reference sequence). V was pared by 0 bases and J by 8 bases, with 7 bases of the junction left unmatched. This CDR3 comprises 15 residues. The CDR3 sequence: CATSRDRAGGQTQYF. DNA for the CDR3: TGTGCCACCAGCAGAGATCGTGCGGGGGGGCAAACCCAGTACTTC.

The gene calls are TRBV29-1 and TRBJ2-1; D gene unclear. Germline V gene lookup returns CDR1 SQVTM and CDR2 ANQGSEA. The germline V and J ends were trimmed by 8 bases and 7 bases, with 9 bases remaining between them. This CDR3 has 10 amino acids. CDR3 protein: CSSQTNEQFF. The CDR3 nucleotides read TGCAGCTCCCAGACAAATGAGCAGTTCTTC.

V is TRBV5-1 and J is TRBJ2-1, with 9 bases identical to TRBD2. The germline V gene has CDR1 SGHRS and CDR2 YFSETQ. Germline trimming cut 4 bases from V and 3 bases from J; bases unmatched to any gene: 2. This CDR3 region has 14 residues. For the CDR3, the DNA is TGCGCCAGCAGCGCAGCGGGGGGCTACAATGAGCAGTTCTTC. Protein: CASSAAGGYNEQFF.

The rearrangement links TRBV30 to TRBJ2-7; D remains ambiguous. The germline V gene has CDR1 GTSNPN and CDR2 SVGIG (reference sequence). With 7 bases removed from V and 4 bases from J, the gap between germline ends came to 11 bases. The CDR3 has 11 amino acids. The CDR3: CASASPYEQYF. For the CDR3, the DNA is TGTGCCTCCGCCAGTCCTTACGAGCAGTACTTC.

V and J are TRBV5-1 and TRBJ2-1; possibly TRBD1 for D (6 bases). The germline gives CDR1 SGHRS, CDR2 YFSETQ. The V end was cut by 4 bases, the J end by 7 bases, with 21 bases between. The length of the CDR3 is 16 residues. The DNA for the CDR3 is TGCGCCAGCAGCCCCACCCTATCTGGGGGCTTGAATGAGCAGTTCTTC. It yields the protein CASSPTLSGGLNEQFF.

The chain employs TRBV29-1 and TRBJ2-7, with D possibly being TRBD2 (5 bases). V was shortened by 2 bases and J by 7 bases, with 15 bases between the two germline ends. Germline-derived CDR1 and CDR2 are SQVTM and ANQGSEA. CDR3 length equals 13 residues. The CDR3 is CSVERVGEDEQYF. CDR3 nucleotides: TGCAGCGTTGAAAGGGTCGGGGAAGATGAGCAGTACTTC.

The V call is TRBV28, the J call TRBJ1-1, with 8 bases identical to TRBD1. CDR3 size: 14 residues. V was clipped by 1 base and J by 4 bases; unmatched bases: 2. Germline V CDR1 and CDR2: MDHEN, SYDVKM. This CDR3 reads CASSLSGGGTEAFF. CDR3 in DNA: TGTGCCAGCAGTTTATCAGGGGGCGGCACTGAAGCTTTCTTT.

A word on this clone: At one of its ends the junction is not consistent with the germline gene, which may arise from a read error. CDR3 sequence: CASPPRAGVDNEQFF. CDR3 in DNA: TGTGCCAGCCCACCTAGGGCAGGGGTGGACAATGAGCAGTTCTTC. The chain combines TRBV18 with TRBJ2-1, with a possible D match to TRBD1 (6 bases). This CDR3 has 15 residues. The germline CDR1 and CDR2 sequences are KGHSH and LQKENI. Combining the CDR3 with reference TRBV18 and TRBJ2-1 gives the whole variable domain NAGVMQNPRHLVRRRGQEARLRCSPMKGHSHVYWYRQLPEEGLKFMVYLQKENIIDESGMPKERFSAEFPKEGPSILRIQQVVRGDSAAYFCASPPRAGVDNEQFFGPGTRLTVL.

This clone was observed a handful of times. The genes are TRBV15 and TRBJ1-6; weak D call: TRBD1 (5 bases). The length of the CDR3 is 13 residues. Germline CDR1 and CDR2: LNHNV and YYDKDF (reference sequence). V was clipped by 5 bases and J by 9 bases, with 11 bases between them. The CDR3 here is CATSDRRGSPLHF. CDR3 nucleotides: TGTGCCACCAGCGACAGAAGGGGTTCACCCCTCCACTTT.

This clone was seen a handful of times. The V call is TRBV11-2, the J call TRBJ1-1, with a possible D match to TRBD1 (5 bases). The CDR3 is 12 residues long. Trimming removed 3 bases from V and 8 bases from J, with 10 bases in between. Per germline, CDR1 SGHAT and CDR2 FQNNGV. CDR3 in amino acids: CASSFTGLEAFF. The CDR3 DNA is TGTGCCAGCAGCTTTACAGGCCTCGAAGCTTTCTTT.

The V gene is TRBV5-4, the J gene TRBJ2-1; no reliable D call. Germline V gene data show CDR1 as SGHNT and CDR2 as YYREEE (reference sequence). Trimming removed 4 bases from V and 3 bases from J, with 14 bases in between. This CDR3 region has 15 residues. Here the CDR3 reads CASSTYPPGYNEQFF. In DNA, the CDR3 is TGTGCCAGCAGCACCTACCCTCCAGGCTACAATGAGCAGTTCTTC.

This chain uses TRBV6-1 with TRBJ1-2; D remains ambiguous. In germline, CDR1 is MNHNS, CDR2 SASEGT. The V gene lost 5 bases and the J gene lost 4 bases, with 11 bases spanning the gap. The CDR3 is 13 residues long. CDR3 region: CASSNSALYGYTF. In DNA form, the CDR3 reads TGTGCCAGCAGTAACAGTGCTCTCTATGGCTACACCTTC.

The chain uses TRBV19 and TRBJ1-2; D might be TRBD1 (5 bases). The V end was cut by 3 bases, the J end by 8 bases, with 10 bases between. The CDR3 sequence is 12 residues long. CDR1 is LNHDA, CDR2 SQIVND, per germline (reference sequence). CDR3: CASSMGGDGYTF. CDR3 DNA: TGTGCCAGTAGTATGGGAGGGGACGGCTACACCTTC.

The CDR3 DNA reads TGTGCCAGCAGTGAGGTAGTACTCGGACAGGGGGATAACACTGAAGCTTTCTTT. Translated: CASSEVVLGQGDNTEAFF. V gene TRBV6-1 combines with J gene TRBJ1-1, with TRBD1 identical over 10 bases. The CDR3 has 18 residues. Per germline, CDR1 MNHNS and CDR2 SASEGT. Unmatched junction bases numbered 12, after V lost 3 bases and J lost 2 bases.

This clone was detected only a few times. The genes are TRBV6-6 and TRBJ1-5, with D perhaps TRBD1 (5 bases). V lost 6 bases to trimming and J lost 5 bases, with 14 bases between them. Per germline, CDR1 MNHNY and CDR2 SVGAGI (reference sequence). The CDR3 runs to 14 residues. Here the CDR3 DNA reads TGTGCCAGCAGGGACCAAGACAGCTATCAGCCCCAGCATTTT. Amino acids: CASRDQDSYQPQHF.

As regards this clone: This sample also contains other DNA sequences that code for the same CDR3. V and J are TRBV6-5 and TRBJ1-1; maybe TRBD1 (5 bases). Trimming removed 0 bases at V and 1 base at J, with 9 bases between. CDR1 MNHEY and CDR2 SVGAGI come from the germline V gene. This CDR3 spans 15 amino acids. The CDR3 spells CASSYSAGGNTEAFF. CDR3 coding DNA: TGTGCCAGCAGTTACTCGGCCGGGGGGAACACTGAAGCTTTCTTT.

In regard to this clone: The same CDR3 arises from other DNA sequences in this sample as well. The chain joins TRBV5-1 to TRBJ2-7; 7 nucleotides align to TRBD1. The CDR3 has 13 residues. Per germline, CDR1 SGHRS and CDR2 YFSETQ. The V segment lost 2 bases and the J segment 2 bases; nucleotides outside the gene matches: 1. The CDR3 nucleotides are TGCGCCAGCAGCTTAGGGGGCCCCTACGAGCAGTACTTC. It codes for CASSLGGPYEQYF.

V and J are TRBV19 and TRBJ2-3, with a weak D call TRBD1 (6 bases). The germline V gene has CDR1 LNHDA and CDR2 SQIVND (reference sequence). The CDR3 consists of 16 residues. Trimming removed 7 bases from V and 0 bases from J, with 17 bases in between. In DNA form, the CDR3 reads TGTGCCAGTACTTGGGACATCGATTCTAGCACAGATACGCAGTATTTT. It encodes CASTWDIDSSTDTQYF.

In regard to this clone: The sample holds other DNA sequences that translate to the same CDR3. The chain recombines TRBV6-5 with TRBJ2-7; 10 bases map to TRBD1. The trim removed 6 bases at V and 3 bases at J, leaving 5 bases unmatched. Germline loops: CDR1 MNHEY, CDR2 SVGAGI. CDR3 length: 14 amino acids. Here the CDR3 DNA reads TGTGCCAGCAGACCGGGACAGGGGATCTACGAGCAGTACTTC. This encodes CASRPGQGIYEQYF.

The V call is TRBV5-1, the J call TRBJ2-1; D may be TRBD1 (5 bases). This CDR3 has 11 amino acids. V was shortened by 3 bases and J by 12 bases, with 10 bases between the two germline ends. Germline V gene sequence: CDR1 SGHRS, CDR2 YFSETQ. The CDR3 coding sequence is TGCGCCAGCAGCTCCTCTCAGGGGCAGTTCTTC. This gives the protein CASSSSQGQFF. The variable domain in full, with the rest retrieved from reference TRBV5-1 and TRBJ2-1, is KAGVTQTPRYLIKTRGQQVTLSCSPISGHRSVSWYQQTPGQGLQFLFEYFSETQRNKGNFPGRFSGRQFSNSRSEMNVSTLELGDSALYLCASSSSQGQFFGPGTRLTVL.

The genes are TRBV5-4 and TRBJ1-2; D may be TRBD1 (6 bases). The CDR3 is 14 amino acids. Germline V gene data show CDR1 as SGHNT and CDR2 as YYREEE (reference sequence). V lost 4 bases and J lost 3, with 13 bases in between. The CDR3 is CASSIRQVHYGYTF. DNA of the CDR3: TGTGCCAGCAGCATCAGACAGGTCCACTATGGCTACACCTTC.

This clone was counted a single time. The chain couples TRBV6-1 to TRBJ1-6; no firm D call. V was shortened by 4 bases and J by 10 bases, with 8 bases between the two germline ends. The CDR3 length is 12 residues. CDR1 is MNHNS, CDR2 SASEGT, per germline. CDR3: CASSGFRSPLHF. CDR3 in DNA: TGTGCCAGCAGTGGATTCAGGTCACCCCTCCACTTT.

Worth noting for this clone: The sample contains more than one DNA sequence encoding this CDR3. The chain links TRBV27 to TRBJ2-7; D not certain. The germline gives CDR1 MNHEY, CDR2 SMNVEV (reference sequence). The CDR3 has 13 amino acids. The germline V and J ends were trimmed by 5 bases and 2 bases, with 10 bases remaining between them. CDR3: CASSLHGAYEQYF. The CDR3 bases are TGTGCCAGCAGTCTCCACGGAGCCTACGAGCAGTACTTC.

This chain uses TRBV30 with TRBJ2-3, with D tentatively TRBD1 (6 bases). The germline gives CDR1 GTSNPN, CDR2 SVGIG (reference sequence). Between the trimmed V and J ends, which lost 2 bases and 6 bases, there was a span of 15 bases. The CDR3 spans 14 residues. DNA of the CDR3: TGTGCCTGGAGTCAGGGACACGAGGTGGATACGCAGTATTTT. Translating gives CAWSQGHEVDTQYF.

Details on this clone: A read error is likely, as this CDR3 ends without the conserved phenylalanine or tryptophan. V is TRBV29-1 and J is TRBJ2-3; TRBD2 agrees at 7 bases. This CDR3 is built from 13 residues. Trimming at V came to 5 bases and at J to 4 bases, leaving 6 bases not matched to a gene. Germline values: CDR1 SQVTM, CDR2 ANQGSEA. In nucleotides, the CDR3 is TGCAGCGTTATGACTAGCCGGGCAGATACGCAGTATTTG. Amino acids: CSVMTSRADTQYL.

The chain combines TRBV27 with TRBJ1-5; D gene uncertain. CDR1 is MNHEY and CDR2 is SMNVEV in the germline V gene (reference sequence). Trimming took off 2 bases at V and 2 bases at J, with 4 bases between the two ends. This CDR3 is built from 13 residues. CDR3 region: CASSLGRNQPQHF. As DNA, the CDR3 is TGTGCCAGCAGTTTAGGGCGCAATCAGCCCCAGCATTTT.

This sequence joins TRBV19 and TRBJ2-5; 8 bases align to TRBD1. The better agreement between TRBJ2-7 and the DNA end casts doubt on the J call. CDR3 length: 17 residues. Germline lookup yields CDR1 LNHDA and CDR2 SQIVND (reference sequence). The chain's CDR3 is CASSSLTGQDSSYEQYF. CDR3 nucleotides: TGTGCCAGTAGCTCCCTTACGGGACAGGATAGCTCCTACGAGCAGTACTTC.